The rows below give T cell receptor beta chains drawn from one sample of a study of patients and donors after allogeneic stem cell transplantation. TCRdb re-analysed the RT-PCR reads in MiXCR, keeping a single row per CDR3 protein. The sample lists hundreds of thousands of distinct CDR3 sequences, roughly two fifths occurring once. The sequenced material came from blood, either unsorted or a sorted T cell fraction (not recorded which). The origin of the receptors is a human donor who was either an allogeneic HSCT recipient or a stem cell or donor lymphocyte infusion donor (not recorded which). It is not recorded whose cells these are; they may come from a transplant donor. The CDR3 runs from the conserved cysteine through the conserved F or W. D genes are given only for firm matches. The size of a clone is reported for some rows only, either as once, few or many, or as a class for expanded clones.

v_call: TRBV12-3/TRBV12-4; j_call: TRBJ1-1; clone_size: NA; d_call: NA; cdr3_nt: TGTGCCAGCAGTTTCACCTCAAGGGCCGCTTTCTTT; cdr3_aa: CASSFTSRAAFF
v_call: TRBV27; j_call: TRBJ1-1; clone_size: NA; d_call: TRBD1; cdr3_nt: TGTGCCAGCAGTCGACAGGGCCGGAACACTGAAGCTTTCTTT; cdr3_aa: CASSRQGRNTEAFF
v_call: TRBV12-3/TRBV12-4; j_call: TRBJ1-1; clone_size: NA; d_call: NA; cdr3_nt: TGTGCCAGCAGTTTACGGGGGGTGGACACTGAAGCTTTCTTT; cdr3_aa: CASSLRGVDTEAFF
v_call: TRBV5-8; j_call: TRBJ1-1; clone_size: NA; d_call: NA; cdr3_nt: TGTGCCAGCAGCTCGCATAGACAGACAAACACTGAAGCTTTCTTT; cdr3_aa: CASSSHRQTNTEAFF
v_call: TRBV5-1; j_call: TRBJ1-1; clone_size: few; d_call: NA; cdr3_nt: TGCGCCAGCAGCTTCCTCCGCAGGGAAGTCGCTGAAGCTTTCTTT; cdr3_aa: CASSFLRREVAEAFF
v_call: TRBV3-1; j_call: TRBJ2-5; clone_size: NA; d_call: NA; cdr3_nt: TGTGCCAGCAGCCTCCCCGGCGGAGAGACCCAGTACTTC; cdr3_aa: CASSLPGGETQYF
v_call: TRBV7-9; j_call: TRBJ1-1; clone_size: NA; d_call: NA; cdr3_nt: TGTGCCAGCAGCTCGACGGGGTTTCGTTATGCTTTCTTT; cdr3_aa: CASSSTGFRYAFF
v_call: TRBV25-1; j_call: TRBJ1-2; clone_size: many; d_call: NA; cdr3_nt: TGTGCCAGCAGTGAATTAGGCCAAACTAACTATGGCTACACCTTC; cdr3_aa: CASSELGQTNYGYTF
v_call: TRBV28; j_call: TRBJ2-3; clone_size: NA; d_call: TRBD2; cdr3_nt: TGTGCCAGCAGTCCTCCCCACCTTCTAGCGGCCCACACAGATACGCAGTATTTT; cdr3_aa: CASSPPHLLAAHTDTQYF
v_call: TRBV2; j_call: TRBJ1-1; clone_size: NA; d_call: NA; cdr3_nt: TGTGCCAGCAGTGAACACGTGGGGGCAGGAGCTTTCTTT; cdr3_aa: CASSEHVGAGAFF
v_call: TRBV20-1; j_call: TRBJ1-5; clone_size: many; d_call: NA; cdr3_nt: TGCAGTGCTAGTACATGGCGTCAGCCCCAGCATTTT; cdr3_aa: CSASTWRQPQHF
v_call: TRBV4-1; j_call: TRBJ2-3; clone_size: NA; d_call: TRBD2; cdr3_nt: TGCGCCAGCAGCCAAGAACGTAGCGGGGCGAGCACAGATACGCAGTATTTT; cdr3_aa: CASSQERSGASTDTQYF
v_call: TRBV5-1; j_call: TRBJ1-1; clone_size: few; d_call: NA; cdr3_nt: TGCGCCAGCAGCTTGGCTGGAAGTGGGGCTTTCTTT; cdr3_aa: CASSLAGSGAFF
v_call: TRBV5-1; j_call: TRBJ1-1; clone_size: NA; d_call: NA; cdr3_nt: TGCGCCAGCAGCTTGGATACAGGGTCGGTTGCTGAAGCTTTCTTT; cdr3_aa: CASSLDTGSVAEAFF
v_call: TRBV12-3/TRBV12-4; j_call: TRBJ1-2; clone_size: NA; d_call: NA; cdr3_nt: TGTGCCAGCAAGCCGACAGGAAATGGCTACACCTTC; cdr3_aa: CASKPTGNGYTF
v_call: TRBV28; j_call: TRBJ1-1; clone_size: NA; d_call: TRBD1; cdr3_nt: TGTGCCAGCAGCTCGGGACAGGGTTTGCCTGAAGCTTTCTTT; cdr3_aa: CASSSGQGLPEAFF
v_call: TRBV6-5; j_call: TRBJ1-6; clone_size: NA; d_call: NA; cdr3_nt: TGTGCCAGCAGTTACCGTAATTCACCCCTCCACTTT; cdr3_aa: CASSYRNSPLHF